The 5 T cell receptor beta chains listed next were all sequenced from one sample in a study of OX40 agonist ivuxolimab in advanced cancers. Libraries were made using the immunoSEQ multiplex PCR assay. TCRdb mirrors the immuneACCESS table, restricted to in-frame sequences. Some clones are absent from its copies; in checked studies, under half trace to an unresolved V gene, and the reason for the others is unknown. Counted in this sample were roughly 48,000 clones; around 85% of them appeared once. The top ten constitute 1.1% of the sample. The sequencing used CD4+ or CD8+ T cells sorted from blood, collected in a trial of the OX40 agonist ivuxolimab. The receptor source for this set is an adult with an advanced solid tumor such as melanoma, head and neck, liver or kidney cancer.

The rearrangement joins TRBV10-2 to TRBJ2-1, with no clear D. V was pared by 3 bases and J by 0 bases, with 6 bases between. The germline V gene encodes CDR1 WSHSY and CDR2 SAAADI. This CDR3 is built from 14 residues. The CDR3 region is CASSDRSSYNEQFF. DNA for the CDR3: TGCGCCAGCAGTGACAGGAGCTCCTACAATGAGCAGTTCTTC.

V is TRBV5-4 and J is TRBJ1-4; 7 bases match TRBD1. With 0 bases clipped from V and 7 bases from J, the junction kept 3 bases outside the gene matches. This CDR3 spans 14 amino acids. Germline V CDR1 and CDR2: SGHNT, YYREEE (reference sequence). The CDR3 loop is CASSLDRGGEKLFF. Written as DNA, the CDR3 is TGTGCCAGCAGCTTGGACAGGGGCGGTGAAAAACTGTTTTTT.

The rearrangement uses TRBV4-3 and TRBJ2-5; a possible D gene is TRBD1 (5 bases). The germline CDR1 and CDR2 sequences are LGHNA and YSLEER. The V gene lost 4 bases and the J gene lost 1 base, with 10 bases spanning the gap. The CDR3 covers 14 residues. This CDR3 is CASSLIRGQETQYF. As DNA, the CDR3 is TGCGCCAGCAGCCTTATAAGGGGCCAAGAGACCCAGTACTTC.

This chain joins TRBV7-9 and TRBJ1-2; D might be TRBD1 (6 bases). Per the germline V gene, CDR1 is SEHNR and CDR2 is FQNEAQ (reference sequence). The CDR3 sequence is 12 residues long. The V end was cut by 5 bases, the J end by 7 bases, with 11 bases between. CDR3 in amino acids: CASSPRGGGYTF. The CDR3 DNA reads TGTGCCAGCAGCCCCAGAGGGGGTGGCTACACCTTC. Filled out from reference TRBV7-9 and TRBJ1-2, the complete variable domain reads DTGVSQNPRHKITKRGQNVTFRCDPISEHNRLYWYRQTLGQGPEFLTYFQNEAQLEKSRLLSDRFSAERPKGSFSTLEIQRTEQGDSAMYLCASSPRGGGYTFGSGTRLTVV.

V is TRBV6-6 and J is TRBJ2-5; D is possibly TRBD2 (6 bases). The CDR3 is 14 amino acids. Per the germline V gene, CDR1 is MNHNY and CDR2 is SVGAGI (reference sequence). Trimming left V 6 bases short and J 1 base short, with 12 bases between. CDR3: CASSHGTAQETQYF. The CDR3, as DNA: TGTGCCAGCAGCCACGGGACTGCCCAAGAGACCCAGTACTTC.